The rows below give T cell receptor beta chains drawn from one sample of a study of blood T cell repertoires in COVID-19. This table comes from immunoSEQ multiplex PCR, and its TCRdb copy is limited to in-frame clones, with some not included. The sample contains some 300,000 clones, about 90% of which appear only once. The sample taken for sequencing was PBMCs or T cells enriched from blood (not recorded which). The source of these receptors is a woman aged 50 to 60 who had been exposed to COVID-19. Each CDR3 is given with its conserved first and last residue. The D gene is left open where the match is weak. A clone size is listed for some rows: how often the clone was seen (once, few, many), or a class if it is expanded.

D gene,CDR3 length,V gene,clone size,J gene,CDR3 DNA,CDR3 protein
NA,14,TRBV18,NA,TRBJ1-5,TGTGCCAGCTCACCACCTACGGGTCGTCAGCCCCAGCATTTT,CASSPPTGRQPQHF
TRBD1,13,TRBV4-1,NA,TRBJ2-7,TGCGCCAGCAGCCCGGACAGGGACTACGAGCAGTACTTC,CASSPDRDYEQYF
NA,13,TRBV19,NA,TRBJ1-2,TGTGCCAGTAGGCTAACAGGATCCTATGGCTACACCTTC,CASRLTGSYGYTF
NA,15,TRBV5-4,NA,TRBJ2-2,TGTGCCAGCAGCTTGACCTGGGGGCTTACCGGGGAGCTGTTTTTT,CASSLTWGLTGELFF
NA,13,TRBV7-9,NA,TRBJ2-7,TGTGCCAGCAGCCCCTCCGGGGCCTACGAGCAGTACTTC,CASSPSGAYEQYF
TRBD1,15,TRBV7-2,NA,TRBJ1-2,TGTGCCAGCAGCTTAGCTGGACAGGACTCGGGGGGCTACACCTTC,CASSLAGQDSGGYTF
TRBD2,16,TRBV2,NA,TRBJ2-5,TGTGCCAGCAGTGTGTTAAGCGGGGGTAATCAAGAGACCCAGTACTTC,CASSVLSGGNQETQYF
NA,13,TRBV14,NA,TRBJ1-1,TGTGCCAGCAGCCAAGCTTGGAACACTGAAGCTTTCTTT,CASSQAWNTEAFF
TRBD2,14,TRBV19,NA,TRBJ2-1,TGTGCCAGTGGGGCGGGGGAAACTTACAATGAGCAGTTCTTC,CASGAGETYNEQFF
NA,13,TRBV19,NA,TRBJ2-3,TGTGCCAGTAGTACGACTAGCACAGATACGCAGTATTTT,CASSTTSTDTQYF
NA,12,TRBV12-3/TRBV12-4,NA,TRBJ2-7,TGTGCCAGCAGTTTGGCTTCCTACGAGCAGTACTTC,CASSLASYEQYF
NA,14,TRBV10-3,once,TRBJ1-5,TGTGCCTCACGGGGAACCCCAAGCAATCAGCCCCAGCATTTT,CASRGTPSNQPQHF
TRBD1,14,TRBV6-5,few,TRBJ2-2,TGTGCCAGCAGTAACTACAGGGGTCCCGGGGAGCTGTTTTTT,CASSNYRGPGELFF
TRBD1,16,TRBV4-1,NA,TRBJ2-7,TGCGCCAGCAGCCAAGATTGGGGGACAGGGTTCTACGAGCAGTACTTC,CASSQDWGTGFYEQYF
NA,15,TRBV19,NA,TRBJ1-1,TGTGCCAGTAGTCTTACCGCGCGGGGGGACACTGAAGCTTTCTTT,CASSLTARGDTEAFF
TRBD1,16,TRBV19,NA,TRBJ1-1,TGTGCCAGTAGGGATCGACAGGGGGCCCTTGGGACTGAAGCTTTCTTT,CASRDRQGALGTEAFF
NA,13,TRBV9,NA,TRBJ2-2,TGTGCCAGCACCACCCGGGGGACCGGGGAGCTGTTTTTT,CASTTRGTGELFF
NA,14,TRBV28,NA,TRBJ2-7,TGTGCCAGCAGTCCCTCGGACAGAGACTACGAGCAGTACTTC,CASSPSDRDYEQYF
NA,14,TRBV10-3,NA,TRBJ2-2,TGTGCCATCAGCAGGGGGGTTACCACCGGGGAGCTGTTTTTT,CAISRGVTTGELFF
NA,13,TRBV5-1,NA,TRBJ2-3,TGCGCCAGCAGCTTCCCAGACACAGATACGCAGTATTTT,CASSFPDTDTQYF
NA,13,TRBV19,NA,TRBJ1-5,TGTGCCAGTAGTATACATGAGTATCAGCCCCAGCATTTT,CASSIHEYQPQHF
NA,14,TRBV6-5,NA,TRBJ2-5,TGTGCCAGCAGTTACTCGAGTCCCCAAGAGACCCAGTACTTC,CASSYSSPQETQYF
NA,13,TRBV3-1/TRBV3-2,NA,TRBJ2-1,TGTGCCAGCAGCCAAGATGGGGCCGCGCGGGGGTTCTTC,CASSQDGAARGFF
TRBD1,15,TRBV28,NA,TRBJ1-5,TGTGCCAGCAGACCCCCGACAGGGAGAGGCCAGCCCCAGCATTTT,CASRPPTGRGQPQHF
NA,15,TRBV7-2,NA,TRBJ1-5,TGTGCCAGCAGCCCGAACCGGGGTTTGGGTCAGCCCCAGCATTTT,CASSPNRGLGQPQHF
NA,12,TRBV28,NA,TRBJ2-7,TGTGCCAGCAGTTTTTCCAACTACGAGCAGTACTTC,CASSFSNYEQYF
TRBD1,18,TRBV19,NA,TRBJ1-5,TGTGCCAGTATTAGGAAACAGTTCAGGGGGTATAGCAATCAGCCCCAGCATTTT,CASIRKQFRGYSNQPQHF
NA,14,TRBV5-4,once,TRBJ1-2,TGTGCCAGCAGAGAATTGGGGGGGGCGCTTGGCTACACCTTC,CASRELGGALGYTF
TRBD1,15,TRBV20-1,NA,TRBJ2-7,TGCAGTGCTAGTGGACAGGGGCAAAGCTCCTACGAGCAGTACTTC,CSASGQGQSSYEQYF
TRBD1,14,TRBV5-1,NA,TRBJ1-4,TGCGCCAGCAGCTCAGGACAGGGACGGGAAAAACTGTTTTTT,CASSSGQGREKLFF
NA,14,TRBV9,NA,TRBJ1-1,TGTGCCAGCAGCGTAGGGGCAGTGAACACTGAAGCTTTCTTT,CASSVGAVNTEAFF
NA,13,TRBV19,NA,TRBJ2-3,TGTGCCAGTAGTCCAACTAGCACAGATACGCAGTATTTT,CASSPTSTDTQYF
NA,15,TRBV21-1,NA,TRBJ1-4,TGTGCCAGCGGGGGACAGGACGCAACTAATGAAAAACTGTTTTTT,CASGGQDATNEKLFF
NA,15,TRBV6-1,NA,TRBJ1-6,TGTGCCAGCAGTGAAGAGGGCGTGAGGGCAGGACCCCTCCACTTT,CASSEEGVRAGPLHF
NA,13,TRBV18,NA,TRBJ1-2,TGTGCCAGCTCACCGCGAGAAGACAGCTCCTACACCTTC,CASSPREDSSYTF
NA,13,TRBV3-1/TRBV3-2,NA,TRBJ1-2,TGTGCCAGCAGCCAGGGAGTCAACTATGGCTACACCTTC,CASSQGVNYGYTF
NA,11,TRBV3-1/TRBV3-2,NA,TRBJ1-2,TGTGCCAGCCGCTCGGGGAAAGGCTACACCTTC,CASRSGKGYTF
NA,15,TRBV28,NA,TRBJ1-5,TGTGCCAGCAGTTTAGGGGGCTATAGCAATCAGCCCCAGCATTTT,CASSLGGYSNQPQHF
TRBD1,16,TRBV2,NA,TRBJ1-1,TGTGCCAGCAGTGAAAGGGGACAGGGTAGCTTCCCTGAAGCTTTCTTT,CASSERGQGSFPEAFF
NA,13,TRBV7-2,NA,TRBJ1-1,TGTGCCAGCAGCTTAGCCAGGAACACTGAAGCTTTCTTT,CASSLARNTEAFF
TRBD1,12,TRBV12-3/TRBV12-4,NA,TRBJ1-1,TGTGCCAGCGGAACAGGGGGCACTGAAGCTTTCTTT,CASGTGGTEAFF
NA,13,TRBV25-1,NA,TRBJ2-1,TGTGCCAGCACTTGGAGCTCCTACAATGAGCAGTTCTTC,CASTWSSYNEQFF
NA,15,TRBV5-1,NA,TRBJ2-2,TGCGCCAGCAGCTTGGCCCTGGGGCTCACCGGGGAGCTGTTTTTT,CASSLALGLTGELFF
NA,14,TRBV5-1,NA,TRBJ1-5,TGCGCCAGCAGCTTGTCTTCCCCTAATCAGCCCCAGCATTTT,CASSLSSPNQPQHF
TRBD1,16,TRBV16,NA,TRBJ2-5,TGTGCCAGCAGCCAATCTTCTGGACAGGGGGCTCGGGCCCAGTACTTC,CASSQSSGQGARAQYF
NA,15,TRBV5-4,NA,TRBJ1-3,TGTGCCAGCAGCTTGATGGGGGGGAGCGGAAACACCATATATTTT,CASSLMGGSGNTIYF
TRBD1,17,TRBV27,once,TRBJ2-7,TGTGCCAGCAGTCGGTACGACAGGGGGGCTCGGATTAAGGAGCAGTACTTC,CASSRYDRGARIKEQYF
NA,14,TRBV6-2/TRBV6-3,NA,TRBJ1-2,TGTGCCAGCAGTTACGGCGCCGGGGGATATGGCTACACCTTC,CASSYGAGGYGYTF
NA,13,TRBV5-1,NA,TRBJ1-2,TGCGCCAGCAGGGTGACAGCTAACTATGGCTACACCTTC,CASRVTANYGYTF
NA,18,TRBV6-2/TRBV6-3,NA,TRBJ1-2,TGTGCCAGCAGTTCCGACAGGCGCTGGTCCTACGCTAACTATGGCTACACCTTC,CASSSDRRWSYANYGYTF
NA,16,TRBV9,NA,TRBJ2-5,TGTGCCAGCAGCGTAGGTGGTCCGACCCCGGGGGAGACCCAGTACTTC,CASSVGGPTPGETQYF
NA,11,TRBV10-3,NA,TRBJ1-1,TGTGCCATCAGTGACGGAGACGAAGCTTTCTTT,CAISDGDEAFF